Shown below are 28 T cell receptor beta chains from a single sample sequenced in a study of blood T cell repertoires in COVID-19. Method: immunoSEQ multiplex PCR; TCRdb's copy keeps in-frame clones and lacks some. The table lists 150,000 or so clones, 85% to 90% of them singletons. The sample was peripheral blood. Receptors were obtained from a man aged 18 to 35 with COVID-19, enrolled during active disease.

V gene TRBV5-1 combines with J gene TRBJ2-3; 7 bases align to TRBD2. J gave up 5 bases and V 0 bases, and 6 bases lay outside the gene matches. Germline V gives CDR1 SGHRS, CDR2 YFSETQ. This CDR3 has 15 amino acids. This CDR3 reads CASSLAKGGLDTQYF. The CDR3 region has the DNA TGCGCCAGCAGCTTGGCAAAGGGAGGGTTAGATACGCAGTATTTT.

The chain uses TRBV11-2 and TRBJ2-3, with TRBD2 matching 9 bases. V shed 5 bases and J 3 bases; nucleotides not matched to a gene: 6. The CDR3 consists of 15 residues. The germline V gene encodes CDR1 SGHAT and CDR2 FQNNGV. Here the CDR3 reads CASSRGLAKTDTQYF. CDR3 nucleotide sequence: TGTGCCAGCAGCAGGGGACTAGCCAAAACAGATACGCAGTATTTT.

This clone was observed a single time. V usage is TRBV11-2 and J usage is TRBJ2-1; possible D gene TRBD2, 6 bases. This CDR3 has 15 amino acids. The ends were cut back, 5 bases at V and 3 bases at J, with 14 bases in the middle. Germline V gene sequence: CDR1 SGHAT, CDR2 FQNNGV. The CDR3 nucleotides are TGTGCCAGCAGCCCCTACGGGAGTGGCTACAATGAGCAGTTCTTC. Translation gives CASSPYGSGYNEQFF.

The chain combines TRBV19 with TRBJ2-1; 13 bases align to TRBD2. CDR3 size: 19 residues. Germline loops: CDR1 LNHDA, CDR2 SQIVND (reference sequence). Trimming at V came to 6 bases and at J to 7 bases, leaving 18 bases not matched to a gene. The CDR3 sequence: CASSTSGLAGAGVRNEQFF. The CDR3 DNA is TGTGCCAGTAGCACCTCAGGACTAGCGGGAGCCGGGGTGCGGAATGAGCAGTTCTTC.

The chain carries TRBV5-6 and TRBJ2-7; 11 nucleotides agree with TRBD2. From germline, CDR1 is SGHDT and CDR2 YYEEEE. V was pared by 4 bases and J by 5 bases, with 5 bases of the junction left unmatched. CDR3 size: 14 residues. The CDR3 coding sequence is TGTGCCAGCAGCCGGGGACTAGCGGTACACGAGCAGTACTTC. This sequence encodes CASSRGLAVHEQYF.

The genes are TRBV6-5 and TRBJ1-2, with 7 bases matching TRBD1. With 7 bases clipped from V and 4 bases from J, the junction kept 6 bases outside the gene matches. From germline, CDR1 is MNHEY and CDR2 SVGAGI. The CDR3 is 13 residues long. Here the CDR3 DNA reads TGTGCCAGCACCGTTGACAGGGTCTATGGCTACACCTTC. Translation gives CASTVDRVYGYTF.

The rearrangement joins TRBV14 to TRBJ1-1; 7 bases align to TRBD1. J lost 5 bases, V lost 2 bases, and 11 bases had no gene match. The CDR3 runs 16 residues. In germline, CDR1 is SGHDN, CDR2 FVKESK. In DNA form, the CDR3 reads TGTGCCAGCAGCCAAAACACTGACAGGGACGCGACTGAAGCTTTCTTT. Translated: CASSQNTDRDATEAFF.

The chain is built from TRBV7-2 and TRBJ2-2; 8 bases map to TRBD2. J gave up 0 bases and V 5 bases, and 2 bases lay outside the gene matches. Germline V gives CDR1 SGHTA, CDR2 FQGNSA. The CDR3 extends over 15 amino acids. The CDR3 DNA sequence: TGTGCCAGCAGCCGGGGGGGCGCGAACACCGGGGAGCTGTTTTTT. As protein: CASSRGGANTGELFF.

The CDR3 DNA sequence: TGTGCCAGCAGCTCCCATGGGTCCCGGGAGGATACGCAGTATTTT. The encoded protein is CASSSHGSREDTQYF. J is TRBJ2-3 and V is TRBV7-2, with D maybe TRBD2 (6 bases). The CDR3 runs 15 residues. The V end lost 4 bases, the J end lost 6 bases, and 17 bases lay between the germline ends. Germline CDR1 is SGHTA and CDR2 is FQGNSA.

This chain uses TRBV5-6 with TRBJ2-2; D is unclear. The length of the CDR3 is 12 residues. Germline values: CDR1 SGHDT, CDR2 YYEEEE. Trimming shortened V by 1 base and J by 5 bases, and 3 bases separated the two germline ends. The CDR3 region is CASSLYTGELFF. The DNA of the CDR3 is TGTGCCAGCAGCTTGTATACCGGGGAGCTGTTTTTT.

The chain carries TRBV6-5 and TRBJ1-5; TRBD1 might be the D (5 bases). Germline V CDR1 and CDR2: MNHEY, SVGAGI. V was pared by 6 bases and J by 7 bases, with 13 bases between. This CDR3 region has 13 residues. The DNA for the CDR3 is TGTGCCAGCAGCGACAGCTGGGGACAGCCCCAGCATTTT. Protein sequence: CASSDSWGQPQHF.

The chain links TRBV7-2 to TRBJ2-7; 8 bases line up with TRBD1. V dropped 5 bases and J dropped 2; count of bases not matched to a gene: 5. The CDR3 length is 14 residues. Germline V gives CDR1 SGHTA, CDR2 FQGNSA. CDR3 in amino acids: CASSHRGQAYEQYF. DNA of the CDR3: TGTGCCAGCAGCCACCGGGGACAGGCCTACGAGCAGTACTTC.

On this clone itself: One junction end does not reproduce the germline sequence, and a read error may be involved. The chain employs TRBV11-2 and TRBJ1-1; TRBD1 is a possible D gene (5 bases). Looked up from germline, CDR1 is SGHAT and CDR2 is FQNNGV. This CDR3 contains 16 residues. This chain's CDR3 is CASSRGLPVRGTETFF. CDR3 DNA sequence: TGTGCCAGCAGCCGGGGACTACCCGTTCGTGGCACTGAAACTTTCTTT.

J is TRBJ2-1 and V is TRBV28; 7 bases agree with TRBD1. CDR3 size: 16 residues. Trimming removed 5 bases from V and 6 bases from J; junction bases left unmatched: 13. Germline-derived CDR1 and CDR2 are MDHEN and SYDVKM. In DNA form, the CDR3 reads TGTGCCAGCAGTCCGATAAGGGGGACAGCCTCCAATGAGCAGTTCTTC. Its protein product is CASSPIRGTASNEQFF.

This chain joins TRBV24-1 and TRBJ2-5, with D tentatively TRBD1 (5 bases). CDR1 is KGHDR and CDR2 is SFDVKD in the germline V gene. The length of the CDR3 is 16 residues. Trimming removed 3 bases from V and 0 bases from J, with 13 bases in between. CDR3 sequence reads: CATSDGAGLYQETQYF. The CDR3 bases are TGTGCCACCAGTGATGGGGCAGGCCTTTACCAAGAGACCCAGTACTTC.

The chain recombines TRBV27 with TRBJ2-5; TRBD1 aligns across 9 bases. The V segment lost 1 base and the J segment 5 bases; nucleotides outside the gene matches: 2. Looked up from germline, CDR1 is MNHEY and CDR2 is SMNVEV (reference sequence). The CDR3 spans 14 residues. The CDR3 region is CASSLYRGRETQYF. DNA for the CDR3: TGTGCCAGCAGTTTATACAGGGGGCGGGAGACCCAGTACTTC.

The CDR3 loop reads CASSISLDRSYGYTF. The CDR3 DNA reads as TGTGCCAGTAGTATTTCACTCGACAGGAGCTATGGCTACACCTTC. The rearrangement joins TRBV19 to TRBJ1-2; D perhaps matches TRBD1 (6 bases). This CDR3 has 15 residues. Per the germline V gene, CDR1 is LNHDA and CDR2 is SQIVND (reference sequence). V lost 3 bases to trimming and J lost 4 bases, with 15 bases between them.

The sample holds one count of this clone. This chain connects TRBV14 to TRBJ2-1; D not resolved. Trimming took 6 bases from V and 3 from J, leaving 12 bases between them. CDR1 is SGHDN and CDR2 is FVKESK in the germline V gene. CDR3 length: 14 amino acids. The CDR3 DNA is TGTGCCAGCAGTTTAGATGGGCGCTACAATGAGCAGTTCTTC. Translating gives CASSLDGRYNEQFF.

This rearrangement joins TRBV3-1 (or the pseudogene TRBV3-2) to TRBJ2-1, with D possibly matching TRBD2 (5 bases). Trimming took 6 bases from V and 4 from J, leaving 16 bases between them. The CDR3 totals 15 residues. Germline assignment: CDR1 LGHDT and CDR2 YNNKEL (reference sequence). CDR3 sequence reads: CASSHSGPDYNEQFF. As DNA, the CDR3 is TGTGCCAGCAGTCACAGCGGCCCGGATTACAATGAGCAGTTCTTC.

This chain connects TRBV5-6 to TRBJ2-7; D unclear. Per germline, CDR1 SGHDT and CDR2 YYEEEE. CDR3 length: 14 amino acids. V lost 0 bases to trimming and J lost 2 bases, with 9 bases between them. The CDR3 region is CASSLVAVPYEQYF. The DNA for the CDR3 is TGTGCCAGCAGCTTGGTCGCAGTCCCCTACGAGCAGTACTTC.

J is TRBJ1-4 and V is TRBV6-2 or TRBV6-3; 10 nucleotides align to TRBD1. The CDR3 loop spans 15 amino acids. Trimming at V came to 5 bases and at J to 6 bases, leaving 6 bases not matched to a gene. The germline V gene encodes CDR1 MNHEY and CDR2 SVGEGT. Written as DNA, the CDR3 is TGTGCCAGCAGTGACGAAGGGACAGGGGATGAAAAACTGTTTTTT. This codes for CASSDEGTGDEKLFF.

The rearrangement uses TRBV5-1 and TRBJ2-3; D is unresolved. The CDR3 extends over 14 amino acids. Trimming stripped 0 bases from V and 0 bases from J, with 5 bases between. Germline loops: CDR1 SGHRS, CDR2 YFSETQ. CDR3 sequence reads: CASSLGRSTDTQYF. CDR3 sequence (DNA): TGCGCCAGCAGCTTGGGGCGGAGCACAGATACGCAGTATTTT.

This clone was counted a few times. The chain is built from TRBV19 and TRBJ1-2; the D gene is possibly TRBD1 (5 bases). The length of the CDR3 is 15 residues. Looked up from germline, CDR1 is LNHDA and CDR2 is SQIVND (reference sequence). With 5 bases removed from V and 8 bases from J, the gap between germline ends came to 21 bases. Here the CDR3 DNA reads TGTGCCAGTAGTCCCCCCGGACAAACGACTGGCGGCTACACCTTC. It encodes CASSPPGQTTGGYTF.

The CDR3 loop is CASSFPDREAYGYTF. CDR3 in DNA: TGTGCCAGCAGCTTCCCGGACAGGGAGGCCTATGGCTACACCTTC. This chain connects TRBV5-4 to TRBJ1-2, with 8 bases aligning to TRBD1. The germline gives CDR1 SGHNT, CDR2 YYREEE (reference sequence). The CDR3 length is 15 residues. V lost 2 bases to trimming and J lost 4 bases; unmatched junction nucleotides: 7.

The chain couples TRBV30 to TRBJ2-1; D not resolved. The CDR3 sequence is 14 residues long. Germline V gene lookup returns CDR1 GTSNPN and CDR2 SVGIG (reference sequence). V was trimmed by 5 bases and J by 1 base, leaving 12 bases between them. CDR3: CAWGPGRSYNEQFF. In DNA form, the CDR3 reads TGTGCCTGGGGCCCTGGCCGTTCCTACAATGAGCAGTTCTTC.

This CDR3 is CASSLLAEGTGELFF. The CDR3 coding sequence is TGTGCCAGCAGCTTACTAGCGGAGGGGACCGGGGAGCTGTTTTTT. This chain joins TRBV7-9 and TRBJ2-2; TRBD2 matches 7 bases. CDR1 is SEHNR and CDR2 is FQNEAQ in the germline V gene (reference sequence). The CDR3 has 15 amino acids. The V segment lost 2 bases and the J segment 5 bases; nucleotides outside the gene matches: 5.

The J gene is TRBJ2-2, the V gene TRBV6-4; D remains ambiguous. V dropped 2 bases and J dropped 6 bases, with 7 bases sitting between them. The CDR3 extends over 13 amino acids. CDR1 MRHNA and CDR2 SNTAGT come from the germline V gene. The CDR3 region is CASSDREAGELFF. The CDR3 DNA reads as TGTGCCAGCAGTGACAGAGAAGCCGGGGAGCTGTTTTTT.

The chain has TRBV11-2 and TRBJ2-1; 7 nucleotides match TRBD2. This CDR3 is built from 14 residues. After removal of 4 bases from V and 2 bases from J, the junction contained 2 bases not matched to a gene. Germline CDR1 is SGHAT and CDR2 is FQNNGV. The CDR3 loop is CASSWDYTYNEQFF. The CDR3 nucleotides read TGTGCCAGCAGCTGGGACTATACCTACAATGAGCAGTTCTTC.